This TCR beta chain comes out of a study of CD8 T cells in Susac syndrome. Study-wide results and limits: The relatively small number of individuals in the TCR sequencing and HLA analysis was acknowledged by the study.

Points on this clonotype: Its antigen remains unidentified.

The multiple sclerosis control cohort comprised treatment-naive individuals presenting with stable or active relapsing-remitting disease. Bulk CD8+ and CD4+ cells came from magnetic negative isolation; CD8+ TEMRA by FACS. RNA in amounts of about 0.45 to 1 ug was reverse transcribed with random hexamers. Coverage of TCR beta CDR3 amplification by immunoSEQ multiplex PCR extended to 54 Vbeta and 13 Jbeta. TCRdb reanalysed the immunoSEQ multiplex PCR reads using MiXCR and keeps one entry per CDR3 protein. The sample includes 150,000 to 180,000 distinct CDR3 sequences, nearly 97% of them seen just once. The CDR3 spans 14 residues. The V gene lost 4 bases and the J gene lost 4 bases, with 10 bases spanning the gap. Germline V gives CDR1 LGHNA, CDR2 YNFKEQ.

The specimen sequenced was CD8+ T cells from PBMCs. This clonotype originated in a human donor with multiple sclerosis. The chain links TRBV4-2 to TRBJ2-2; a weak D match, TRBD2 (6 bases). CDR3 in DNA: TGTGCCAGCAGCCCGGGAGAGGGCACCGGGGAGCTGTTTTTT. The encoded protein is CASSPGEGTGELFF.